This T cell receptor (beta chain) was sequenced in a study of T cell responses to AZD1222 COVID-19 vaccine. Notes on the study in general: Repertoires were collected only later (after the peak T cell response had occurred).

Only one count was recorded for this clone. What it binds is not known. Assay: immunoSEQ multiplex PCR; the TCRdb copy retains only in-frame clones and omits some. The table records 110,000 or so clones, 70% to 90% of them present only once. With 1 base removed from V and 2 bases from J, the gap between germline ends came to 8 bases. CDR3 length: 14 amino acids. From germline, CDR1 is SNHLY and CDR2 FYNNEI. The starting material was peripheral blood, obtained on day 0 of AZD1222 vaccination. The origin of this receptor is an adult in good health. V is TRBV2 and J is TRBJ1-2; D not certain. The CDR3 is CASSEVITNYGYTF. In nucleotides, the CDR3 is TGTGCCAGCAGTGAAGTTATTACAAACTATGGCTACACCTTC. The whole variable domain, remainder taken from reference TRBV2 and TRBJ1-2, is EPEVTQTPSHQVTQMGQEVILRCVPISNHLYFYWYRQILGQKVEFLVSFYNNEISEKSEIFDDQFSVERPDGSNFTLKIRSTKLEDSAMYFCASSEVITNYGYTFGSGTRLTVV.